The present T cell receptor beta chain was sequenced within a study of OX40 agonist ivuxolimab in advanced cancers. Study-level information: Patients got intravenous ivuxolimab at 0.01 to 10 mg/kg every 2 weeks. Cohort: around 86% men, mean age approximately 66, aged about 23 to 79. Study outcomes and limitations: Some nonresponders likewise displayed low normalized T-cell clonal expansion.

Some clones are missing from TCRdb's copy, which holds only in-frame ones; the method was immunoSEQ multiplex PCR. The sample has about 67,000 clones; 91% are singletons. As concerns this clone: Its antigen is not known.

Germline CDR1 is ENHRY and CDR2 is SYGVKD. V gave up 6 bases and J gave up 3 bases; unmatched junction bases: 6. The CDR3 consists of 14 residues. The chain joins TRBV10-3 to TRBJ2-7; 9 nucleotides align to TRBD1. The receptor comes from an adult with an advanced solid tumor such as melanoma, head and neck, liver or kidney cancer. Sequenced here: CD4+ or CD8+ T cells sorted from blood, sampled in a trial of the OX40 agonist ivuxolimab. The CDR3 sequence: CAIRDRGGVYEQYF. The CDR3 DNA is TGTGCCATCAGGGACAGGGGAGGAGTCTACGAGCAGTACTTC.